A selection of T cell receptor beta chains follows, all from one sample in a study of cytomegalovirus exposure and HLA in healthy donors. Sequencing used immunoSEQ multiplex PCR; TCRdb keeps in-frame clones, though not all of them. This sample yields 150,000 or so clones, of which 70% to 90% are seen a single time; about 2% belongs to the top ten. The sequenced material came from PBMCs. These receptors originate from a young man in good health and CMV-seropositive. Each CDR3 is given with its conserved first and last residue. A D gene is named only where the DNA matches it firmly. The size field is filled for only some rows; it gives once, few, many or a size class.

v_call	d_call	j_call	clone_size	cdr3_aa	cdr3_nt
TRBV5-5	.	TRBJ2-3	.	CASSRGGQIPDTQYF	TGTGCCAGCAGCCGGGGGGGACAGATCCCCGATACGCAGTATTTT
TRBV29-1	TRBD1	TRBJ2-7	once	CSADRGPHTYEQYF	TGCAGCGCCGACAGGGGGCCGCATACCTACGAGCAGTACTTC
TRBV5-1	TRBD2	TRBJ2-3	.	CASSLGATSGGGVTDTQYF	TGCGCCAGCAGCTTGGGGGCCACTAGCGGGGGGGGCGTCACAGATACGCAGTATTTT
TRBV10-3	.	TRBJ2-1	once	CAISERLEDNEQFF	TGTGCCATCAGTGAGAGGCTAGAAGACAATGAGCAGTTCTTC
TRBV7-8	TRBD1	TRBJ1-2	.	CASRLQGGSDGYTF	TGTGCCAGCAGATTACAGGGGGGTAGTGATGGCTACACCTTC
TRBV7-2	.	TRBJ2-7	.	CASSLVQVLYEQYF	TGTGCCAGCAGCTTAGTGCAGGTCTTGTACGAGCAGTACTTC
TRBV11-2	TRBD1	TRBJ2-7	.	CASSSPGQNLGEQYF	TGTGCCAGCAGCTCTCCGGGACAGAATTTAGGCGAGCAGTACTTC
TRBV7-2	.	TRBJ1-3	.	CASSVQQVSGNTIYF	TGTGCCAGCAGCGTTCAACAGGTCTCTGGAAACACCATATATTTT
TRBV19	.	TRBJ2-7	.	CASSTRVSYEQYF	TGTGCCAGTAGTACGCGCGTCTCCTACGAGCAGTACTTC
TRBV15	.	TRBJ2-3	.	CATSRAGGTTDTQYF	TGTGCCACCAGCAGAGCGGGGGGCACCACAGATACGCAGTATTTT
TRBV6-5	.	TRBJ1-2	.	CASRSRGAIYGYTF	TGTGCCAGCAGGTCCAGGGGAGCGATTTATGGCTACACCTTC